This T cell receptor beta chain was documented in a study of blood T cell repertoires in COVID-19. Assay used: immunoSEQ multiplex PCR; TCRdb lists only in-frame clones, some missing. The table lists about 150,000 clones, about four fifths of them singletons, with roughly a fifth in the top ten. This clone came up once. The receptor was isolated from a woman in her 70s who had recovered from COVID-19. Specimen: peripheral blood.

CDR3 sequence (DNA): TGTGCCAGCCGCGCCCCGGGACTAGCGGGAGGGCCCAATGAGCAGTTCTTC. Its protein product is CASRAPGLAGGPNEQFF. V is TRBV9 and J is TRBJ2-1; TRBD2 aligns across 16 bases. Germline assignment: CDR1 SGDLS and CDR2 YYNGEE. There are 17 residues in the CDR3. V lost 7 bases to trimming and J lost 6 bases; unmatched junction nucleotides: 10.